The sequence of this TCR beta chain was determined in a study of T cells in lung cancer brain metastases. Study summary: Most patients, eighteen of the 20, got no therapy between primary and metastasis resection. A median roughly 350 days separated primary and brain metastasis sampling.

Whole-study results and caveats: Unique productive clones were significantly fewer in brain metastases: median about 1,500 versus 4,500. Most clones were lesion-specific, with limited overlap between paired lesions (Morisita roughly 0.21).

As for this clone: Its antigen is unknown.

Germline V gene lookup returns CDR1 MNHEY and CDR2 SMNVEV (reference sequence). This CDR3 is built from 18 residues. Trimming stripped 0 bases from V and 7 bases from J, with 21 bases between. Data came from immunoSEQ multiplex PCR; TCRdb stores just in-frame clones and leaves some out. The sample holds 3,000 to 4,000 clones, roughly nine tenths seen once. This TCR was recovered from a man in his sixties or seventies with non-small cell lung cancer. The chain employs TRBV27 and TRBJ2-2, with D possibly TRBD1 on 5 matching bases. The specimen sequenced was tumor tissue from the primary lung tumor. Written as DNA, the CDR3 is TGTGCCAGCAGTTTATCGGCCGTATTCAGGGCCCGGGTCGGGGAGCTGTTTTTT. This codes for CASSLSAVFRARVGELFF.